Presented here are 6 T cell receptor beta chains from one specimen sequenced in a study of T cells in Graves' hyperthyroidism and ophthalmopathy. Amplification of TCR beta CDR3 regions used RNA as the template. HTBI primers drove first-round RT-PCR of the TCR CDR3. TCRdb fed the multiplex PCR reads into MiXCR, producing one record per CDR3 protein. The data contain about 320,000 distinct CDR3 sequences, 16% of them singletons. Sequencing was done on a sample of blood. These receptors were collected from a young man with Graves' hyperthyroidism.

The chain employs TRBV7-8 and TRBJ2-1; D remains unclear. CDR3 length: 13 residues. Germline values: CDR1 SGHVS, CDR2 FQNEAQ. The V end lost 5 bases, the J end lost 4 bases, and 9 bases lay between the germline ends. The DNA of the CDR3 is TGTGCCAGCAGCGTGACTGTATACAATGAGCAGTTCTTC. Amino acid sequence: CASSVTVYNEQFF.

This clonotype showed up many times. The chain recombines TRBV28 with TRBJ2-3; 9 nucleotides line up with TRBD2. The CDR3 runs 16 residues. Germline V gene lookup returns CDR1 MDHEN and CDR2 SYDVKM. J was trimmed by 1 base and V by 5 bases; bases with no gene match: 7. The CDR3 region is CASSHLEREGTDTQYF. The CDR3 bases are TGTGCCAGCAGTCACCTCGAGCGGGAGGGCACAGATACGCAGTATTTT.

As for this clonotype: This may be a read error, as it is one base from a much larger clone. The rearrangement links TRBV12-3 or TRBV12-4 to TRBJ1-1; D not resolved. This CDR3 spans 15 amino acids. The CDR3 sequence: CANSLEGMVGTEAFF. CDR3 nucleotide sequence: TGTGCCAACAGTTTAGAAGGGATGGTCGGCACTGAAGCTTTCTTT.

The V call is TRBV5-4, the J call TRBJ2-7; D uncertain. The CDR3 runs to 13 residues. The V end was cut by 4 bases, the J end by 5 bases, with 13 bases between. The V gene's germline CDR1 is SGHNT and CDR2 YYREEE (reference sequence). CDR3 sequence: CASSPGLGNEQYF. The CDR3 nucleotides are TGTGCCAGCAGCCCTGGTCTGGGAAACGAGCAGTACTTC.

The chain joins TRBV15 to TRBJ1-1; D unclear. From germline, CDR1 is LNHNV and CDR2 YYDKDF (reference sequence). The V end lost 1 base, the J end lost 0 bases, and 3 bases lay between the germline ends. The CDR3 is 13 amino acids. The CDR3: CATSRGVNTEAFF. As DNA, the CDR3 is TGTGCCACCAGCAGAGGTGTGAACACTGAAGCTTTCTTT.

This clonotype occurred a few times. This chain joins TRBV19 and TRBJ2-5; tentatively, D is TRBD2 (6 bases). The V gene lost 4 bases and the J gene lost 3 bases, with 15 bases spanning the gap. There are 15 residues in the CDR3. Germline CDR1 reads LNHDA; CDR2 reads SQIVND (reference sequence). The DNA of the CDR3 is TGTGCCAGTAGTACCCGGGACTCGGTAGAAGAGACCCAGTACTTC. Its translation: CASSTRDSVEETQYF.